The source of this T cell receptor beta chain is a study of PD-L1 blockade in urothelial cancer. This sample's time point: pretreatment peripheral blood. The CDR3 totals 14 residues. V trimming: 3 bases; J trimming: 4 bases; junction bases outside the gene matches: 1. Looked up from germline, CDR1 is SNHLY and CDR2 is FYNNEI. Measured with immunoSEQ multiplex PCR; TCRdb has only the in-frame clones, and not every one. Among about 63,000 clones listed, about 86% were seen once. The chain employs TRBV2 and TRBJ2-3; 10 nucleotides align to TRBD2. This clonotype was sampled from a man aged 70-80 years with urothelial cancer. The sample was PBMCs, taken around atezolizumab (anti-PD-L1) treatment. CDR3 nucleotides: TGTGCCAGCAGTGAGGGACTAGCGTCAGATACGCAGTATTTT. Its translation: CASSEGLASDTQYF.